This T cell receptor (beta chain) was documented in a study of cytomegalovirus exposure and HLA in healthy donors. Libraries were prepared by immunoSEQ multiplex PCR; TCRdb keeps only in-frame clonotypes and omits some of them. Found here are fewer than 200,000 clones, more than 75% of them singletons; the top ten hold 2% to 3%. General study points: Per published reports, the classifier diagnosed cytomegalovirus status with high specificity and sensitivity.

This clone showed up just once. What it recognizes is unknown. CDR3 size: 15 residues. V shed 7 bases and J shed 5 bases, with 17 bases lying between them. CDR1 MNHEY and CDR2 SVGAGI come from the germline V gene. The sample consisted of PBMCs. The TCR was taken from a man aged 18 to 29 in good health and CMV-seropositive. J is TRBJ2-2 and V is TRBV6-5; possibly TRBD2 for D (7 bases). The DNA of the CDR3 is TGTGCCAGCACCTTACAGGGAGGGGTAACCGGGGAGCTGTTTTTT. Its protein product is CASTLQGGVTGELFF.